In its sample, the clone carrying this T cell receptor (beta chain) was seen once. Antigen: not known. Deletions cut 0 bases from V and 4 bases from J, with 16 bases between. The CDR3 runs to 17 residues. Germline V gene sequence: CDR1 LGHNA, CDR2 YSLEER. Profiled with immunoSEQ multiplex PCR; TCRdb holds only in-frame clones, not every one. The sample lists hundreds of thousands of clones; roughly 70% were seen once. This specimen belongs to a study of cytotoxic CD8 clonotypes in ibrutinib-treated CLL. Overall study: Once patients had received a median about eleven months of treatment, range 6 to 36, response samples were obtained. Broader study findings: The study found public clonotypes uncommon, contracting or stable on treatment.

The clonotype originates from a human donor with chronic lymphocytic leukemia. Material: PBMCs, obtained after 24 months of ibrutinib treatment. This chain joins TRBV4-3 and TRBJ2-1; D is possibly TRBD1 (6 bases). The CDR3 bases are TGCGCCAGCAGCCAAGAACCCCCGGGACAAAGATACAATGAGCAGTTCTTC. It codes for CASSQEPPGQRYNEQFF.